This T cell receptor (beta chain) was documented in a study of T cell repertoires in cytomegalovirus infection. Study summary: Both a matching HLA type and CMV infection were indicated by public TCR beta signatures. The study, taken as a whole, reports: Cumulative frequency (of public TCR beta family members) identified carriers of CMV plus the relevant HLA. There were HLA-C-restricted CMV-specific TCR beta clonotypes dominating the ex vivo response.

Using its own MiXCR run on the reads, TCRdb lists one record per CDR3 protein. The sample lists about 490,000 distinct CDR3 sequences, roughly 10% occurring once. Per the germline V gene, CDR1 is ENHRY and CDR2 is SYGVKD. This CDR3 spans 12 amino acids. V lost 4 bases and J 4 bases, leaving 6 bases between the germline ends. This clonotype was seen many times. Its antigen is still unknown. The sequencing sample was made of PBMCs. The clonotype was recovered from a human donor in good health (CMV status not recorded). Some clones in this sample may be carry-over from other donors' samples. V usage is TRBV10-3 and J usage is TRBJ2-3; D gene unclear. CDR3 amino acids: CAISARADTQYF. For the CDR3, the DNA is TGTGCCATCAGTGCTAGGGCAGATACGCAGTATTTT.